Following are 24 T cell receptor beta chains from one sample sequenced in a study of T cell repertoires in cytomegalovirus infection. Each CDR3 protein gets one entry after TCRdb re-called the reads with MiXCR. The sample records around 260,000 distinct CDR3 sequences, approximately 9% being singletons. Input material: PBMCs. Receptors originate from a human donor in good health (CMV status not recorded). Some clones in this sample may be carry-over from other donors' samples.

This clonotype came up many times. V is TRBV12-3 or TRBV12-4 and J is TRBJ2-7; maybe TRBD2 (6 bases). Between the trimmed V and J ends, which lost 7 bases and 3 bases, there was a span of 13 bases. The CDR3 is made up of 13 amino acids. The CDR3 region has the DNA TGTGCCAGCACATATAGGAGGGGCTACGAGCAGTACTTC. Its protein product is CASTYRRGYEQYF.

This clonotype showed up many times. The chain employs TRBV7-2 and TRBJ2-4; TRBD1 matches at 8 bases. V was clipped by 1 base and J by 12 bases; unmatched bases: 5. The CDR3 consists of 13 residues. Germline V lookup: CDR1 SGHTA, CDR2 FQGNSA. The CDR3 loop reads CASSLVGQGNQYF. CDR3 coding DNA: TGTGCCAGCAGCTTAGTTGGACAGGGCAATCAGTACTTC.

This clonotype was observed many times. The V gene is TRBV11-3, the J gene TRBJ2-1; D possibly corresponds to TRBD2 (6 bases). CDR3 length: 15 amino acids. CDR1 and CDR2 (germline): SGHNT, YENEEA. V lost 0 bases to trimming and J lost 4 bases, with 10 bases between them. This CDR3 reads CASSLDPSEYNEQFF. CDR3 nucleotide sequence: TGTGCCAGCAGCTTAGATCCTAGCGAGTACAATGAGCAGTTCTTC.

This clonotype came up a few times. The chain links TRBV6-6 to TRBJ2-2; maybe TRBD1 (5 bases). The germline V gene has CDR1 MNHNY and CDR2 SVGAGI (reference sequence). Trimming stripped 4 bases from V and 4 bases from J, with 13 bases between. CDR3 length: 15 amino acids. The CDR3 DNA reads as TGTGCCAGCAGTTCAGCAGGGTGGCCCACCGGGGAGCTGTTTTTT. Translating it yields CASSSAGWPTGELFF.

This clonotype occurred many times. This chain joins TRBV29-1 and TRBJ1-1; D unclear. This CDR3 has 12 amino acids. CDR1 is SQVTM, CDR2 ANQGSEA, per germline. The V gene lost 5 bases and the J gene lost 1 base, with 8 bases spanning the gap. The CDR3 spells CSVLLSNTEAFF. CDR3 in DNA: TGCAGCGTTCTATTATCGAACACTGAAGCTTTCTTT.

This clonotype occurred many times. The chain recombines TRBV12-3 or TRBV12-4 with TRBJ2-1; D gene uncertain. The CDR3 extends over 18 amino acids. Deletions cut 3 bases from V and 0 bases from J, with 18 bases between. The CDR3 sequence: CASSLGATLGASYNEQFF. The CDR3 DNA reads as TGTGCCAGCAGTTTGGGCGCGACCCTAGGAGCCTCCTACAATGAGCAGTTCTTC.

This clonotype appeared a few times. V usage is TRBV10-3 and J usage is TRBJ1-5, with D maybe TRBD1 (6 bases). Germline CDR1 is ENHRY and CDR2 is SYGVKD. The CDR3 runs 15 residues. Trimming left V 5 bases short and J 3 bases short, with 14 bases between. The CDR3 coding sequence is TGTGCCATCAGTCCCCGGGACAACAACAATCAGCCCCAGCATTTT. Its protein product is CAISPRDNNNQPQHF.

This clonotype appeared many times. The chain employs TRBV28 and TRBJ1-5; TRBD1 aligns across 7 bases. With V trimmed by 6 bases and J by 6 bases, 2 bases remained unmatched. The germline V gene has CDR1 MDHEN and CDR2 SYDVKM. The CDR3 length is 12 residues. The CDR3 bases are TGTGCCAGCAGGGCAGGGGGTCAGCCCCAGCATTTT. Its protein product is CASRAGGQPQHF.

This clonotype was observed many times. This chain joins TRBV19 and TRBJ2-5; the match to TRBD2 covers 7 bases. Germline V gene data show CDR1 as LNHDA and CDR2 as SQIVND (reference sequence). The CDR3 has 15 residues. The ends lost 7 bases at V and 4 bases at J; junction bases unmatched: 12. The chain's CDR3 is CASTKGEGRGETQYF. DNA of the CDR3: TGTGCCAGTACCAAAGGGGAGGGGAGAGGAGAGACCCAGTACTTC.

The sample holds many counts of this clonotype. The chain recombines TRBV7-2 with TRBJ2-3; 9 nucleotides agree with TRBD2. This CDR3 is 16 amino acids long. V was pared by 5 bases and J by 3 bases, with 9 bases of the junction left unmatched. Germline V gene data show CDR1 as SGHTA and CDR2 as FQGNSA. CDR3 amino acids: CASSARPSGITDTQYF. CDR3 nucleotide sequence: TGTGCCAGCAGCGCTCGGCCTAGCGGGATTACAGATACGCAGTATTTT.

This clonotype was detected a few times. This chain connects TRBV5-4 to TRBJ2-5, with D perhaps matching TRBD1 (6 bases). Germline V lookup: CDR1 SGHNT, CDR2 YYREEE (reference sequence). Trimming cost V 5 bases and J 0 bases, with 14 bases left between them. The CDR3 extends over 15 amino acids. Here the CDR3 DNA reads TGTGCCAGCAGAGAATACAGGGCGTACCAAGAGACCCAGTACTTC. Translated: CASREYRAYQETQYF.

A few counts support this clonotype. CDR3 sequence (DNA): TGTGCCAGCAGCATTTCAGGGACGCCTTATGGCTACACCTTC. As protein: CASSISGTPYGYTF. This rearrangement joins TRBV7-9 to TRBJ1-2; possible D gene TRBD1, 5 bases. There are 14 residues in the CDR3. Germline CDR1 reads SEHNR; CDR2 reads FQNEAQ (reference sequence). Trimming removed 5 bases from V and 5 bases from J, with 15 bases in between. Based on the CDR3 plus reference TRBV7-9 and TRBJ1-2, the full variable domain is DTGVSQNPRHKITKRGQNVTFRCDPISEHNRLYWYRQTLGQGPEFLTYFQNEAQLEKSRLLSDRFSAERPKGSFSTLEIQRTEQGDSAMYLCASSISGTPYGYTFGSGTRLTVV.

In its sample, this clonotype was seen a few times. V usage is TRBV7-2 and J usage is TRBJ2-7; D is uncertain. V lost 5 bases and J lost 6, with 11 bases in between. Germline CDR1 and CDR2: SGHTA and FQGNSA. The length of the CDR3 is 12 residues. In nucleotides, the CDR3 is TGTGCCAGCAGCCCCCACATAGGCGAGCAGTACTTC. This codes for CASSPHIGEQYF.

This clonotype was seen more than once but under ten times. The junction departs from the called germline gene at one end, perhaps through a read error. The rearrangement links TRBV4-1 to TRBJ2-3; the match to TRBD2 covers 8 bases. CDR1 is MGHRA and CDR2 is YSYEKL in the germline V gene. This CDR3 contains 18 residues. CDR3 in DNA: TGTGCCAGCAGCCAAGCACCCCGAGGGAGCGGGGGAACAGATACGCAGTATTTT. It encodes CASSQAPRGSGGTDTQYF.

This clonotype was recorded a few times. The chain is built from TRBV5-5 and TRBJ1-2; 8 nucleotides align to TRBD1. In germline, CDR1 is SGHKS, CDR2 YYEKEE (reference sequence). The CDR3 extends over 14 amino acids. V lost 2 bases to trimming and J lost 6 bases; unmatched junction nucleotides: 6. The CDR3 DNA reads TGTGCCAGCAGCTTAGGACAGGGAGGCGATGGCTACACCTTC. Protein product: CASSLGQGGDGYTF.

This clonotype was observed a few times. The chain employs TRBV19 and TRBJ1-2; perhaps TRBD1 as D (5 bases). Trimming pared 7 bases from V and 4 bases from J, leaving 13 bases between. Germline V lookup: CDR1 LNHDA, CDR2 SQIVND (reference sequence). The CDR3 length is 13 residues. CDR3 nucleotide sequence: TGTGCCAGTACCTCCTCGGACACCTATGGCTACACCTTC. Translating gives CASTSSDTYGYTF.

The chain links TRBV6-6 to TRBJ1-5; TRBD1 is a possible D gene (5 bases). The CDR3 consists of 15 residues. Germline CDR1 MNHNY, CDR2 SVGAGI (reference sequence). V dropped 4 bases and J dropped 2 bases, with 12 bases sitting between them. The DNA for the CDR3 is TGTGCCAGCAGTTTGGGCCCGGGGGGCAATCAGCCCCAGCATTTT. Translating it yields CASSLGPGGNQPQHF.

There are many counts of this clonotype. The gene calls are TRBV28 and TRBJ2-7; D might be TRBD1 (5 bases). Trimming pared 5 bases from V and 0 bases from J, leaving 17 bases between. CDR1 MDHEN and CDR2 SYDVKM come from the germline V gene. This CDR3 is built from 16 residues. The CDR3: CASSPQVGVDSYEQYF. Written as DNA, the CDR3 is TGTGCCAGCAGTCCTCAGGTAGGGGTAGACTCCTACGAGCAGTACTTC. The whole variable domain, filled in from reference TRBV28 and TRBJ2-7, reads DVKVTQSSRYLVKRTGEKVFLECVQDMDHENMFWYRQDPGLGLRLIYFSYDVKMKEKGDIPEGYSVSREKKERFSLILESASTNQTSMYLCASSPQVGVDSYEQYFGPGTRLTVT.

There are many counts of this clonotype. The chain is built from TRBV7-9 and TRBJ1-1; no definite D call. The CDR3 contains 14 residues. Deletions cut 1 base from V and 4 bases from J, with 10 bases between. The germline V gene encodes CDR1 SEHNR and CDR2 FQNEAQ (reference sequence). The CDR3: CASSLVGHTTEAFF. The CDR3, as DNA: TGTGCCAGCAGCTTAGTTGGGCACACCACTGAAGCTTTCTTT.

This clonotype was counted many times. The chain employs TRBV7-2 and TRBJ1-1; D is undetermined. The CDR3 is 13 residues long. Germline lookup yields CDR1 SGHTA and CDR2 FQGNSA. Trimming took off 1 base at V and 4 bases at J, with 7 bases between the two ends. CDR3 in DNA: TGTGCCAGCAGCTTAGAGGGTCTCACTGAAGCTTTCTTT. This encodes CASSLEGLTEAFF.

The genes are TRBV29-1 and TRBJ2-7; no clear D. Germline assignment: CDR1 SQVTM and CDR2 ANQGSEA. V gave up 2 bases and J gave up 6 bases, with 11 bases separating them. This CDR3 comprises 12 residues. The CDR3 bases are TGCAGCGTTGAATCGGAAGGCAGCGAGCAGTACTTC. This gives the protein CSVESEGSEQYF.

This clonotype was recorded many times. The V call is TRBV6-1, the J call TRBJ2-1; D is unresolved. Germline CDR1 MNHNS, CDR2 SASEGT. V was pared by 5 bases and J by 0 bases, with 14 bases between. The CDR3 is 16 amino acids. This CDR3 reads CASSYGLPSSYNEQFF. The CDR3 DNA sequence: TGTGCCAGCAGTTACGGGCTCCCAAGCTCCTACAATGAGCAGTTCTTC.

The chain links TRBV20-1 to TRBJ2-3; 10 nucleotides align to TRBD2. The CDR3 is made up of 14 amino acids. CDR1 is DFQATT and CDR2 is SNEGSKA in the germline V gene (reference sequence). V shed 4 bases, J shed 6 bases, and the junction held 7 bases outside the gene matches. The CDR3 reads CSAIKRGGRDTQYF. The CDR3, as DNA: TGCAGTGCTATCAAGCGGGGGGGCAGGGATACGCAGTATTTT.

The rearrangement uses TRBV7-8 and TRBJ2-1; TRBD1 aligns across 10 bases. The CDR3 consists of 14 residues. V was clipped by 5 bases and J by 9 bases; unmatched bases: 7. CDR1 is SGHVS, CDR2 FQNEAQ, per germline. CDR3 DNA: TGTGCCAGCAGCCCCGGGACAGGGGCGGTTGAGCAGTTCTTC. Translated: CASSPGTGAVEQFF.